This T cell receptor beta chain was found in a study of cytomegalovirus exposure and HLA in healthy donors. Broader study findings: There were a few CMV-associated chains whose specificity for CMV antigens was confirmed in vitro. A later analysis linked a missense DCLRE1C variant to TCR beta V- and J-gene trimming.

Vbeta (60) and Jbeta (13) primers were used in the PCR. Method: immunoSEQ multiplex PCR; TCRdb's copy keeps in-frame clones and lacks some. The sample shows 100,000 to 150,000 clones, around 10% of them seen only once. This clone was counted at least ten times. Antigen: not known. Germline CDR1 is LNHDA and CDR2 is SQIVND (reference sequence). V was cut by 1 base and J by 1 base, with 7 bases left in between. The CDR3 sequence is 14 residues long. The sequence was obtained from a woman between 40 and 55 years old in good health and CMV-seropositive. What was sequenced was PBMCs. The V gene is TRBV19, the J gene TRBJ1-2; D remains unclear. CDR3 nucleotides: TGTGCCAGTAGTATAGGGCGGGGTAACTATGGCTACACCTTC. Protein sequence: CASSIGRGNYGYTF. The full variable domain, with the rest looked up from reference TRBV19 and TRBJ1-2, is DGGITQSPKYLFRKEGQNVTLSCEQNLNHDAMYWYRQDPGQGLRLIYYSQIVNDFQKGDIAEGYSVSREKKESFPLTVTSAQKNPTAFYLCASSIGRGNYGYTFGSGTRLTVV.